These 16 T cell receptor beta chains originate from one sample sequenced in a study of blood T cell repertoires in COVID-19. Sequencing used immunoSEQ multiplex PCR; TCRdb keeps in-frame clones, though not all of them. Of some 70,000 clones in the sample, about 89% are singletons; the top ten hold around 0.6%. The sequenced sample was peripheral blood. The receptors derive from a man between 60 and 75 years old with acute or convalescent COVID-19.

This sequence joins TRBV9 and TRBJ1-2; D not resolved. The CDR3 loop spans 15 amino acids. The germline V gene encodes CDR1 SGDLS and CDR2 YYNGEE. V was shortened by 0 bases and J by 2 bases, with 11 bases between the two germline ends. CDR3 in amino acids: CASSVGVQTNYGYTF. Here the CDR3 DNA reads TGTGCCAGCAGCGTAGGTGTACAGACGAACTATGGCTACACCTTC.

The chain recombines TRBV4-1 with TRBJ2-5; possible D gene TRBD2, 5 bases. V lost 2 bases and J lost 5, with 15 bases in between. The germline V gene has CDR1 MGHRA and CDR2 YSYEKL. This CDR3 spans 15 amino acids. The CDR3 DNA reads TGCGCCAGCAGCCAAATGGACTGGGCGGGCGAGACCCAGTACTTC. It encodes CASSQMDWAGETQYF.

The chain employs TRBV7-2 and TRBJ2-3, with 7 bases fitting TRBD2. Germline V gene sequence: CDR1 SGHTA, CDR2 FQGNSA. The CDR3 contains 16 residues. The V segment lost 0 bases and the J segment 2 bases; nucleotides outside the gene matches: 5. CDR3 region: CASSLAGTTHTDTQYF. CDR3 DNA sequence: TGTGCCAGCAGCTTAGCCGGGACTACACACACAGATACGCAGTATTTT.

The chain has TRBV7-7 and TRBJ2-1, with 11 nucleotides matching TRBD2. After removal of 3 bases from V and 5 bases from J, the junction contained 9 bases not matched to a gene. CDR3 size: 17 residues. Germline V CDR1 and CDR2: SSHAT, FNYEAQ (reference sequence). CDR3 region: CASSFRPPGLADNEQFF. The DNA for the CDR3 is TGTGCCAGCAGCTTCCGACCGCCGGGACTAGCGGACAATGAGCAGTTCTTC.

This chain uses TRBV11-1 with TRBJ2-7; 12 bases align to TRBD2. The trim removed 5 bases at V and 3 bases at J, leaving 5 bases unmatched. The CDR3 is 15 residues long. CDR1 and CDR2 from the germline V gene are SGHAT and FQDESV (reference sequence). CDR3 coding DNA: TGTGCCAGCAGCCCCCGGACTAGCGGGAACTACGAGCAGTACTTC. It is translated as CASSPRTSGNYEQYF. The whole variable domain, filled in from reference TRBV11-1 and TRBJ2-7, reads EAEVAQSPRYKITEKSQAVAFWCDPISGHATLYWYRQILGQGPELLVQFQDESVVDDSQLPKDRFSAERLKGVDSTLKIQPAELGDSAMYLCASSPRTSGNYEQYFGPGTRLTVT.

This rearrangement joins TRBV12-3 or TRBV12-4 to TRBJ2-7; 8 bases agree with TRBD1. Losses at the gene ends were 6 bases for V and 7 bases for J; bases not matched to a gene: 5. This CDR3 is 12 amino acids long. The CDR3 sequence: CASRTGALEQYF. CDR3 sequence (DNA): TGTGCCAGCAGGACAGGGGCGCTTGAGCAGTACTTC.

The chain has TRBV5-1 and TRBJ1-3; 9 nucleotides line up with TRBD1. The germline V gene has CDR1 SGHRS and CDR2 YFSETQ. The J segment lost 0 bases and the V segment lost 0 bases, leaving 4 bases of the junction unmatched. This CDR3 is built from 17 residues. The CDR3 DNA sequence: TGCGCCAGCAGCTTGGCTGGGACAGGGCGCTCTGGAAACACCATATATTTT. Its protein is CASSLAGTGRSGNTIYF.

The chain recombines TRBV10-3 with TRBJ2-2, with TRBD2 as a possible D gene (5 bases). Trimming shortened V by 5 bases and J by 0 bases, and 7 bases separated the two germline ends. Germline CDR1 ENHRY, CDR2 SYGVKD. The CDR3 consists of 14 residues. CDR3 amino acids: CAISTGTNTGELFF. In nucleotides, the CDR3 is TGTGCCATCAGTACCGGGACGAACACCGGGGAGCTGTTTTTT.

The chain carries TRBV28 and TRBJ1-5; D is ambiguous. There are 17 residues in the CDR3. In germline, CDR1 is MDHEN, CDR2 SYDVKM. The V end lost 7 bases, the J end lost 2 bases, and 21 bases lay between the germline ends. The CDR3 is CASTTTSPHVGNQPQHF. The CDR3, as DNA: TGTGCCAGCACCACGACATCACCCCACGTTGGCAATCAGCCCCAGCATTTT.

The gene calls are TRBV2 and TRBJ2-5; 7 bases align to TRBD1. With 6 bases clipped from V and 4 bases from J, the junction kept 8 bases outside the gene matches. The CDR3 contains 14 residues. CDR1 and CDR2 (germline): SNHLY, FYNNEI. The CDR3 sequence: CASRSRQGLETQYF. CDR3 sequence (DNA): TGTGCCAGCAGATCAAGACAGGGTTTAGAGACCCAGTACTTC.

This clone was found once. The chain joins TRBV5-1 to TRBJ2-5; D is possibly TRBD2 (6 bases). The V gene lost 0 bases and the J gene lost 7 bases, with 13 bases spanning the gap. The CDR3 runs to 14 residues. The germline gives CDR1 SGHRS, CDR2 YFSETQ. The chain's CDR3 is CASSLVSRGGTQYF. The CDR3 nucleotides read TGCGCCAGCAGCTTGGTTTCGCGGGGAGGGACCCAGTACTTC.

J is TRBJ2-2 and V is TRBV27; possible D gene TRBD1, 5 bases. Trimming cost V 6 bases and J 3 bases, with 11 bases left between them. The CDR3 is 14 residues long. From germline, CDR1 is MNHEY and CDR2 SMNVEV (reference sequence). CDR3 in amino acids: CASRRKGDTGELFF. The CDR3 coding sequence is TGTGCCAGCAGGAGGAAAGGGGACACCGGGGAGCTGTTTTTT.

In its sample, this clone was seen once. This chain links TRBV9 with TRBJ1-6; 8 bases match TRBD1. The V gene's germline CDR1 is SGDLS and CDR2 YYNGEE. J lost 0 bases, V lost 7 bases, and 9 bases had no gene match. This CDR3 region has 17 residues. CDR3 residues: CASAQGAVSSYNSPLHF. CDR3 sequence (DNA): TGTGCCAGCGCTCAGGGGGCCGTAAGCTCCTATAATTCACCCCTCCACTTT.

The chain carries TRBV30 and TRBJ1-4; TRBD1 is a possible D gene (5 bases). Between the trimmed V and J ends, which lost 4 bases and 10 bases, there was a span of 13 bases. Germline V gene data show CDR1 as GTSNPN and CDR2 as SVGIG (reference sequence). The CDR3 totals 12 residues. CDR3 region: CAWMLQGGKLFF. CDR3 DNA: TGTGCCTGGATGCTGCAGGGTGGAAAACTGTTTTTT.

The V gene is TRBV9, the J gene TRBJ2-4; 7 positions agree with TRBD1. This CDR3 is built from 16 residues. The trim removed 4 bases at V and 5 bases at J, leaving 12 bases unmatched. Germline values: CDR1 SGDLS, CDR2 YYNGEE. The CDR3 DNA reads TGTGCCAGCAGCCACGAAGCAGGGGGTCTTGAAAACATTCAGTACTTC. This codes for CASSHEAGGLENIQYF.

This clone was recorded once. The chain is built from TRBV19 and TRBJ2-7; 10 nucleotides line up with TRBD2. Trimming cost V 6 bases and J 6 bases; bases outside gene matches: 5. CDR1 LNHDA and CDR2 SQIVND come from the germline V gene (reference sequence). This CDR3 comprises 13 residues. CDR3: CASSLAGASEQYF. CDR3 nucleotide sequence: TGTGCCAGTAGCCTAGCGGGAGCAAGCGAGCAGTACTTC. The full variable domain, its missing parts supplied by reference TRBV19 and TRBJ2-7, is DGGITQSPKYLFRKEGQNVTLSCEQNLNHDAMYWYRQDPGQGLRLIYYSQIVNDFQKGDIAEGYSVSREKKESFPLTVTSAQKNPTAFYLCASSLAGASEQYFGPGTRLTVT.